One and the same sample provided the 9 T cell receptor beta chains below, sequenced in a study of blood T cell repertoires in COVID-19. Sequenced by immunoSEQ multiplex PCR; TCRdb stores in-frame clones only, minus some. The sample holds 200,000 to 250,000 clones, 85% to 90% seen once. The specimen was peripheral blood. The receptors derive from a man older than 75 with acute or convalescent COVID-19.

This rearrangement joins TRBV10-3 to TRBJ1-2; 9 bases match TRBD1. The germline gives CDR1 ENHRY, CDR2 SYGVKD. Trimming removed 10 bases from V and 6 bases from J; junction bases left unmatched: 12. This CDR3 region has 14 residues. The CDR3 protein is CATAALQGADGYTF. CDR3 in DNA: TGTGCCACCGCAGCCTTACAGGGGGCGGATGGCTACACCTTC.

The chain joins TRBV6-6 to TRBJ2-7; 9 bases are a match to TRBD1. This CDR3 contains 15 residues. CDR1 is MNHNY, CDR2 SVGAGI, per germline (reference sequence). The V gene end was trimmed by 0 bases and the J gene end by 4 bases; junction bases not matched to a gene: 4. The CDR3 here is CASSYSQGAAYEQYF. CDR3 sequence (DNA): TGTGCCAGCAGTTACTCACAGGGGGCGGCGTACGAGCAGTACTTC.

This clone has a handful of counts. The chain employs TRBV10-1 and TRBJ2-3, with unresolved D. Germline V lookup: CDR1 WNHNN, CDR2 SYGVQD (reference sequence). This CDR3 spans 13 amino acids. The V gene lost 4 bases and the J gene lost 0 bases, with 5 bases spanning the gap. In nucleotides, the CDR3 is TGCGCCAGCAGTGCTCGGAGCACAGATACGCAGTATTTT. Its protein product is CASSARSTDTQYF.

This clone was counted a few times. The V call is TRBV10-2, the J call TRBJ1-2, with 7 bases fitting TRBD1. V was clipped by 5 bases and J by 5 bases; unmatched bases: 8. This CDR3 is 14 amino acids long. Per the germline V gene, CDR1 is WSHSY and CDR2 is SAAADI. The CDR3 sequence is CASSRDSKTYGYTF. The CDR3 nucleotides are TGCGCCAGCAGTCGGGACAGTAAGACTTATGGCTACACCTTC.

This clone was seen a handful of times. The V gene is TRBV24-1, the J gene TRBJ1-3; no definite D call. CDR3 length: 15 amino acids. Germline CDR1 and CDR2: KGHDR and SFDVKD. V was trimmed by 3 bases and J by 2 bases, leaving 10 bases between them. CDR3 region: CATSDPKLPGNTIYF. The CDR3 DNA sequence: TGTGCCACCAGTGATCCCAAACTTCCTGGAAACACCATATATTTT.

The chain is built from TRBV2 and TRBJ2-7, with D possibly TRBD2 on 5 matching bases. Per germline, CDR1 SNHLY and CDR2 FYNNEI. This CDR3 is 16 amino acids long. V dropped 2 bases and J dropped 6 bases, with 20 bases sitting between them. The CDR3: CASSEFVVGARAEQYV. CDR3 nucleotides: TGTGCCAGCAGTGAATTTGTCGTGGGAGCGAGGGCCGAGCAGTACGTC.

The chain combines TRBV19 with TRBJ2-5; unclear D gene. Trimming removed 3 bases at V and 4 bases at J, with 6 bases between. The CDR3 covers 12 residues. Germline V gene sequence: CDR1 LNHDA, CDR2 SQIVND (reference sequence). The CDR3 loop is CASSMQAETQYF. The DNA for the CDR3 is TGTGCCAGTAGTATGCAGGCAGAGACCCAGTACTTC.

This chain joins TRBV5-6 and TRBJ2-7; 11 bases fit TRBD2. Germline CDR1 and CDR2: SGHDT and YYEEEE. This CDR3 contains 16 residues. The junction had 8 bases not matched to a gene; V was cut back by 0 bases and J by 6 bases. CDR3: CASSLELAGAVGEQYF. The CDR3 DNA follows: TGTGCCAGCAGCTTGGAACTAGCGGGAGCCGTTGGCGAGCAGTACTTC.

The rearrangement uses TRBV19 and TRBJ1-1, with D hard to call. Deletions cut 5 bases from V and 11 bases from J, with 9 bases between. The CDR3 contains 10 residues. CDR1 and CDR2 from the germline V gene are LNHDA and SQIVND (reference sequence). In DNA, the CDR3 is TGTGCCAGTAGTTTAGTAGATGCTTTCTTT. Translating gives CASSLVDAFF.